Below are 5 T cell receptor beta chains sequenced from a single sample in a study of blood T cell repertoires in COVID-19. The protocol was immunoSEQ multiplex PCR, while the TCRdb copy is restricted to in-frame clones and leaves out a portion. Of around 250,000 clones listed, 70% to 90% are singletons. The sequencing input was PBMCs or T cells enriched from blood (not recorded which). The receptor source for this set is a woman between 45 and 60 years old with acute COVID-19.

The genes are TRBV9 and TRBJ2-3, with 9 bases that match TRBD1. Trimming cost V 5 bases and J 6 bases; bases outside gene matches: 10. Germline lookup yields CDR1 SGDLS and CDR2 YYNGEE. The CDR3 is made up of 15 amino acids. The CDR3 sequence: CASRPPGTGKDTQYF. The CDR3 coding sequence is TGTGCCAGCAGACCCCCCGGGACAGGGAAGGATACGCAGTATTTT.

This clone came up once. The chain recombines TRBV5-1 with TRBJ1-2; a weak D match, TRBD1 (5 bases). The CDR3 has 14 amino acids. V lost 2 bases and J lost 0, with 8 bases in between. Looked up from germline, CDR1 is SGHRS and CDR2 is YFSETQ. The CDR3 DNA follows: TGCGCCAGCAGCTTAGGGGCCCCTAACTATGGCTACACCTTC. Its translation is CASSLGAPNYGYTF.

The chain carries TRBV6-1 and TRBJ1-1; 7 positions match TRBD1. The CDR3 sequence is 15 residues long. V lost 0 bases and J lost 1; bases outside the gene matches: 2. The V gene's germline CDR1 is MNHNS and CDR2 SASEGT. DNA for the CDR3: TGTGCCAGCAGTGAAGCTCACAGGGGGAACACTGAAGCTTTCTTT. It is translated as CASSEAHRGNTEAFF.

This chain links TRBV7-2 with TRBJ1-1; D may be TRBD1 (6 bases). Trimming left V 4 bases short and J 4 bases short, with 22 bases between. CDR3 size: 17 residues. Germline V gene data show CDR1 as SGHTA and CDR2 as FQGNSA. In nucleotides, the CDR3 is TGTGCCAGCAGCTCCCGGACTCAGGGAGGGGGATCCACTGAAGCTTTCTTT. Amino acids: CASSSRTQGGGSTEAFF.

The V and J genes are TRBV3-1 (or the pseudogene TRBV3-2) and TRBJ1-6; D unclear. Per germline, CDR1 LGHDT and CDR2 YNNKEL (reference sequence). V lost 4 bases and J 7 bases, leaving 17 bases between the germline ends. This CDR3 is 16 amino acids long. This chain's CDR3 is CASSRTPEPGNSPLHF. The CDR3 coding sequence is TGTGCCAGCAGCCGCACGCCGGAACCGGGAAATTCACCCCTCCACTTT.